This entry lists 10 T cell receptor beta chains sequenced from one sample in a study of regulatory T cells in long-lasting Graves disease. The time point was: newly diagnosed GD, antithyroid drugs for less than 3 months. Generation of the TCR library employed RNA extracted from PBMCs. The authors built TCR beta libraries using iRepertoire HTBI primers and Arm-PCR of CDR3 regions. TCRdb used MiXCR to reprocess the multiplex PCR reads, holding one entry per CDR3 protein. The sample has 400,000 to 450,000 distinct CDR3 sequences, over 15% seen once. This same sample was also part of a study on T cells in Graves' hyperthyroidism and ophthalmopathy.

The sample in question was peripheral blood mononuclear cells (PBMCs), obtained at new diagnosis, from a patient treated with antithyroid drugs. Receptor source: a woman in her 30s with Graves disease.

There are many counts of this clonotype. The chain links TRBV15 to TRBJ2-3, with D uncertain. The germline V gene has CDR1 LNHNV and CDR2 YYDKDF (reference sequence). The V gene lost 1 base and the J gene lost 1 base, with 9 bases spanning the gap. The CDR3 has 15 residues. This CDR3 is CATSRGPGRTDTQYF. For the CDR3, the DNA is TGTGCCACCAGCAGAGGACCTGGACGCACAGATACGCAGTATTTT. Variable domain in full (rest from reference TRBV15 and TRBJ2-3): DAMVIQNPRYQVTQFGKPVTLSCSQTLNHNVMYWYQQKSSQAPKLLFHYYDKDFNNEADTPDNFQSRRPNTSFCFLDIRSPGLGDTAMYLCATSRGPGRTDTQYFGPGTRLTVL.

Ten or more counts support this clonotype. The rearrangement links TRBV24-1 to TRBJ2-3; D unresolved. CDR3 length: 14 amino acids. The germline V gene has CDR1 KGHDR and CDR2 SFDVKD. Trimming took 4 bases from V and 8 from J, leaving 15 bases between them. CDR3 in amino acids: CATSDPRTPGTQYF. In DNA, the CDR3 is TGTGCCACCAGTGACCCTCGGACCCCCGGTACGCAGTATTTT.

At least ten counts were recorded for this clonotype. The chain combines TRBV20-1 with TRBJ2-7, with D maybe TRBD2 (5 bases). The CDR3 totals 16 residues. Germline values: CDR1 DFQATT, CDR2 SNEGSKA (reference sequence). The V and J ends lost 0 bases and 6 bases respectively, with 21 bases between them. This CDR3 reads CSARDALVGVSREQYF. The CDR3 nucleotides read TGCAGTGCTAGAGACGCACTAGTGGGAGTCTCTCGCGAGCAGTACTTC.

In regard to this clonotype: Germline is not matched at one junction end, which may reflect a read error. The chain joins TRBV7-9 to TRBJ1-6; the D gene is possibly TRBD1 (5 bases). Germline CDR1 SEHNR, CDR2 FQNEAQ (reference sequence). The CDR3 runs to 13 residues. The CDR3 nucleotides are TGTGCCGGCAGCTGGGGGGGGGATTCACCCCTCCACTTT. This codes for CAGSWGGDSPLHF.

This clonotype was detected many times. This chain joins TRBV30 and TRBJ1-1; 8 nucleotides align to TRBD1. V shed 8 bases, J shed 1 base, and the junction held 3 bases outside the gene matches. Per the germline V gene, CDR1 is GTSNPN and CDR2 is SVGIG (reference sequence). This CDR3 has 12 residues. The CDR3 DNA reads TGTGCCAAAGGACAGGGGAACACTGAAGCTTTCTTT. As protein: CAKGQGNTEAFF.

This clonotype has at least ten counts. The rearrangement joins TRBV27 to TRBJ1-5; a possible D gene is TRBD1 (5 bases). The CDR3 spans 15 residues. Trimming removed 3 bases at V and 7 bases at J, with 16 bases between. CDR1 is MNHEY, CDR2 SMNVEV, per germline (reference sequence). Here the CDR3 DNA reads TGTGCCAGCAGTTTGGAATCGGCGGGGGGGCAGCCCCAGCATTTT. Amino acids: CASSLESAGGQPQHF.

In this sample, this clonotype turned up many times. The CDR3 nucleotides read TGCAGTGCTAGAGATTCACTGTCCACAGATACGCAGTATTTT. Protein: CSARDSLSTDTQYF. This chain connects TRBV20-1 to TRBJ2-3; D is undetermined. Trimming removed 0 bases at V and 2 bases at J, with 9 bases between. The length of the CDR3 is 14 residues. Germline loops: CDR1 DFQATT, CDR2 SNEGSKA (reference sequence).

The rearrangement joins TRBV6-1 to TRBJ1-4, with D unclear. Germline CDR1 and CDR2: MNHNS and SASEGT. Trimming cost V 3 bases and J 7 bases, with 12 bases left between them. This CDR3 is built from 14 residues. CDR3 loop: CASSEVPPREKLFF. The CDR3 nucleotides read TGTGCCAGCAGTGAGGTCCCGCCGCGTGAAAAACTGTTTTTT.

At least ten counts were recorded for this clonotype. The chain combines TRBV6-5 with TRBJ2-1, with a tentative D call TRBD2 (5 bases). The V end lost 0 bases, the J end lost 9 bases, and 9 bases lay between the germline ends. Germline loops: CDR1 MNHEY, CDR2 SVGAGI. CDR3 length: 13 residues. The CDR3 region has the DNA TGTGCCAGCAGTTACTCGGGAGCGAGTGAGCAGTTCTTC. Residues: CASSYSGASEQFF.

This clonotype was seen repeatedly, ten times or more. CDR3 sequence (DNA): TGTGCCATCAGTGCTGGAGCTAGCGGGGGAACCTCCTACGAGCAGTACTTC. Its translation is CAISAGASGGTSYEQYF. The chain recombines TRBV10-3 with TRBJ2-7, with TRBD2 matching 10 bases. The CDR3 totals 17 residues. V lost 4 bases to trimming and J lost 0 bases; unmatched junction nucleotides: 9. Germline CDR1 is ENHRY and CDR2 is SYGVKD.